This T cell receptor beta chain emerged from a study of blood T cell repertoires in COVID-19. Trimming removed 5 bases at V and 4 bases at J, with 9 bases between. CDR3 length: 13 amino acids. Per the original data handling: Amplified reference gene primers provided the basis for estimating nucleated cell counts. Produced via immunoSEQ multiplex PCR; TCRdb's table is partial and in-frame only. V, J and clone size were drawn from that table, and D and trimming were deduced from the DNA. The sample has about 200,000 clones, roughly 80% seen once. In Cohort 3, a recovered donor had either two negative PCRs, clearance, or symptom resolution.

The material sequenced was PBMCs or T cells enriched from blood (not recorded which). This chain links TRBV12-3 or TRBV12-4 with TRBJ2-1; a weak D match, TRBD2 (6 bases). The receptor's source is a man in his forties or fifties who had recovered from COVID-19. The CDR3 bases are TGTGCCAGCAGTGGGCGGGGTTACAATGAGCAGTTCTTC. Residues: CASSGRGYNEQFF.